This T cell receptor beta chain derives from a study of blood T cell repertoires in COVID-19. Study summary: The samples span acute and convalescent COVID-19 from the United States, Italy and Spain. The analysed material was cDNA or gDNA that came from T cells, B-cell-depleted T cells, or PBMCs.

Seattle's cohort entered during active infection and was followed longitudinally. On this clone itself: Other DNA sequences in this sample translate to the same CDR3.

In the authors' workflow: Nucleated cell number was recorded as an estimate derived from reference gene primer amplification. Sequencing used immunoSEQ multiplex PCR; TCRdb keeps in-frame clones, though not all of them. The V and J calls and clone size were taken over from that table, and D and trimming were inferred from the DNA. Here the sample spans about 99,000 clones, 80% to 90% being singletons. CDR1 and CDR2 (germline): KGHSH, LQKENI. The CDR3 has 15 amino acids. With 3 bases clipped from V and 3 bases from J, the junction kept 3 bases outside the gene matches. The V and J genes are TRBV18 and TRBJ1-2; 11 bases are shared with TRBD1. The TCR sequence derives from a middle-aged man with COVID-19, enrolled during active disease. The sequenced sample consisted of peripheral blood. Here the CDR3 reads CASSPLGQGDYGYTF. CDR3 bases: TGTGCCAGCTCACCTCTGGGACAGGGGGACTATGGCTACACCTTC. Together with reference TRBV18 and TRBJ1-2, the CDR3 gives the full variable domain: NAGVMQNPRHLVRRRGQEARLRCSPMKGHSHVYWYRQLPEEGLKFMVYLQKENIIDESGMPKERFSAEFPKEGPSILRIQQVVRGDSAAYFCASSPLGQGDYGYTFGSGTRLTVV.